The source of this T cell receptor (beta chain) is a study of T-cell memory formation after mild COVID-19. Study information: Largely donor-specific sequence clusters came from a couple of donors.

In its sample, this clonotype was seen a few times. Its antigen is still unknown. General observations from the study: Clones contracting across day 15 to 85 had a balanced CD4/CD8 profile; later expanding clones leaned CD4+. CD4+ contracting clones were found mainly in CM and EM, and CD8+ ones in EMRA.

TCRdb fed the 5' RACE reads into MiXCR, producing one record per CDR3 protein. The repertoire holds roughly 400,000 distinct CDR3 sequences, approximately 19% seen once, with around a fifth in the top ten. Germline CDR1 MGHRA, CDR2 YSYEKL. Deletions cut 0 bases from V and 1 base from J, with 7 bases between. This CDR3 comprises 15 residues. The chain recombines TRBV4-1 with TRBJ1-3; D remains ambiguous. The TCR originated in a young man who had mild COVID-19 (a few samples of this study predate the infection). Cell type and time point are not known. Sample: PBMCs or a T cell subset sorted from them (not recorded which). Here the CDR3 DNA reads TGCGCCAGCAGCCAAGATCATGGGTCTGGAAACACCATATATTTT. Amino acids: CASSQDHGSGNTIYF.